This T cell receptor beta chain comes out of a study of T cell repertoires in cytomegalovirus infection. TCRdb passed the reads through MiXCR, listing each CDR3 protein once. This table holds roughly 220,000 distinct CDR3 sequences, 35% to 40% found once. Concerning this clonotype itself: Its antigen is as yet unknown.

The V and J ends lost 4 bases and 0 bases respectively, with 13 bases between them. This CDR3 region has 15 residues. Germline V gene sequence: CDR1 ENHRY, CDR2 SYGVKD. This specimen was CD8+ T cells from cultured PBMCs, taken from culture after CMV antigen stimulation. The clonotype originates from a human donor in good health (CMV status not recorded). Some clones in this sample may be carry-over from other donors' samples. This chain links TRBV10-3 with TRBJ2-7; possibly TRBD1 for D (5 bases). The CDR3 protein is CAISGRQPSSYEQYF. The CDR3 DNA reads TGTGCCATCAGTGGCCGACAGCCGAGCTCCTACGAGCAGTACTTC.